This entry features one T cell receptor beta chain sequence. This clonotype was counted only a few times. Its antigen has not been determined. Base qualities are not provided; no much larger clone lies one nucleotide away. Moderately to severely active disease, a Clinical Activity Score of at least 3, a NOSPECS grade of at least 4, and a duration under 3 months were present in ophthalmopathy patients. Patients with uncontrolled infections, other autoimmune diseases, pregnancy or lactation were excluded. Clinical symptoms, serum thyroxine and TRAb, thyroid ultrasound, and orbital computed tomography formed the basis for the diagnoses. PBMCs were separated from roughly 9.3 ml of fresh peripheral blood using Ficoll-Paque density gradient centrifugation. Total RNA was extracted with Trizol reagent, and quality was checked on an Agilent 2100 Bioanalyzer. The germline V gene encodes CDR1 SGDLS and CDR2 YYNGEE. Relative to germline, V is missing 0 bases and J is missing 5 bases, with 3 bases of the junction outside any gene match. The CDR3, from cysteine to phenylalanine, totals 16 residues. Only CDR3 DNA is held: 48 bases, read in frame from base 1.

These data originate in a study of T cells in Graves' hyperthyroidism and ophthalmopathy (dated by TCRdb to the late 2010s). For the study in its entirety: Peripheral blood was sampled at the time of initial diagnosis, prior to any treatment. A discovery cohort of about a hundred patients, approximately 44 with Graves' ophthalmopathy and approximately 55 with stable Graves' hyperthyroidism, was used to find distinguishing TCR V-J signatures. An independent validation cohort of some 18 hyperthyroidism patients and 17 patients who later progressed to ophthalmopathy tested prospective prediction of ophthalmopathy. For training and testing, the roughly 100 patients in the discovery cohort were randomly divided in a 7:3 ratio. Thyroid tissue and blood T-cell repertoires from six Graves' hyperthyroidism patients were also compared in the study. After sampling, hyperthyroidism patients received methimazole starting at 30 mg daily, and ophthalmopathy patients received high-dose intravenous methylprednisolone. According to the paper, TCR Vbeta CDR3 sequencing was carried out on around 140 peripheral blood samples, which came from 40 to 45 ophthalmopathy, around 74 hyperthyroidism and about 17 progressor patients. The full study reports these points: Sample size was not statistically predetermined, and blinding of investigators to group allocation was not performed. In validation, the model predicted progression to ophthalmopathy with roughly 66% sensitivity and around 72% specificity, a median of around six months before onset. Most expanded thyroid clonotypes (frequency above 0.001) were also found in blood, which suggests that blood repertoires may mirror thyroid immune responses. A model built on a 13 V-J signature distinguished ophthalmopathy from stable hyperthyroidism, reaching about 88% sensitivity and approximately 81% specificity in cross-validation and 80%/75% in testing.

The TCR beta CDR3 regions were amplified from the RNA transcripts. The first round of RT-PCR for the TCR CDR3 was performed with the HTBI primer set and the Qiagen OneStep RT-PCR kit. Libraries were constructed in a second round of multiplex PCR, after which size selection and purification were performed. Libraries were sequenced paired-end with 100 bp reads on an Illumina HiSeq2000. The original pipeline was this. SOAPnuke was used to process the raw data, with reads discarded if the reads contained adapters or uncalled bases, had a mean Phred below 15, or lacked an exact constant-primer or identifier match. COPE v1.2.5 was used to merge high-quality paired reads, and clonotypes were defined as unique nucleotide sequences. MiTCR v1.1 was used to align clonotypes to the IMGT TRBV, TRBD and TRBJ reference segments. Analysis was restricted to V-J combinations with a frequency above 0.0001, which covered 98% to 99.2% of repertoires. The TCS score was defined as F50 (clonal expansion) divided by E x V (chaos), with BLOSUM62-based TCRdist calculated between CDR3 peptides within each V-J. Welch's t-statistics and random forest reduced around 510 V-J features to about 13, which were used in a naive Bayes classifier (R e1071). TCRdb redid the processing of the public reads, applying fastp at Q25 and MiXCR, and retained in-frame beta chains. Rows with a matching CDR3 protein are joined into one entry that keeps the most common DNA and genes. The V and J calls here are based on TCRdb, not the publication. The sample data list around 600,000 distinct CDR3 sequences, and about 14% of these were observed just once. The top ten hold roughly an eighth of the sample.

Recombination linked TRBV9 to TRBJ2-1; TRBD2 agrees with 12 junctional bases. This clonotype was sampled from a woman aged 45-59 years with Graves' ophthalmopathy. The sequenced sample was blood. The CDR3 protein sequence reads: CASSVATSGGHNEQFF. The bases are TGTGCCAGCAGCGTAGCGACTAGCGGGGGACACAATGAGCAGTTCTTC.